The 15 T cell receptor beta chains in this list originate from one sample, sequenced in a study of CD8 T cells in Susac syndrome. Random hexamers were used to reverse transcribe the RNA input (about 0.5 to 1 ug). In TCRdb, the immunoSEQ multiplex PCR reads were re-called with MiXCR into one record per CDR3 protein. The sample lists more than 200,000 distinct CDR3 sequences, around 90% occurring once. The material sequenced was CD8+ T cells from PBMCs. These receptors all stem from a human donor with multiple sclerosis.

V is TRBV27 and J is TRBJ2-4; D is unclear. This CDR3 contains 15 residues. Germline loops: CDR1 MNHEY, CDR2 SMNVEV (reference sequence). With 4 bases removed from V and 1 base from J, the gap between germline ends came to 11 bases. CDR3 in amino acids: CASSSNGGAKNIQYF. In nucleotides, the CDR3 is TGTGCCAGCAGTTCGAACGGTGGGGCCAAAAACATTCAGTACTTC.

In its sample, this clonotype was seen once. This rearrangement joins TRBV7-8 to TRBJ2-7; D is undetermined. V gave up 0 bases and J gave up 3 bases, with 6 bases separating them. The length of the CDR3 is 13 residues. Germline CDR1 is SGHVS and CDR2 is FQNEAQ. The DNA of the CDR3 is TGTGCCAGCAGCTTAGCACAGAGCTACGAGCAGTACTTC. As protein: CASSLAQSYEQYF.

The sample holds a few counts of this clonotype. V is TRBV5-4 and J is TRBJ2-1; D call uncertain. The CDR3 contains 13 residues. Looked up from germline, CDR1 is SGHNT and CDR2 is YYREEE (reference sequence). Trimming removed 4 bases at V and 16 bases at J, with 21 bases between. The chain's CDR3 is CASSPRLYDQHFF. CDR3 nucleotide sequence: TGTGCCAGCAGCCCCCGACTCTACGATCAACATTTCTTC.

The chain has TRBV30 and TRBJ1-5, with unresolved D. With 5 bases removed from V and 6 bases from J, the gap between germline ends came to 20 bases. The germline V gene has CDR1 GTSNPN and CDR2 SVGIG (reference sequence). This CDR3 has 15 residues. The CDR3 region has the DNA TGTGCCTGGGGGAGTGGGATAGGGTTGGGTCAGCCCCAGCATTTT. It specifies CAWGSGIGLGQPQHF.

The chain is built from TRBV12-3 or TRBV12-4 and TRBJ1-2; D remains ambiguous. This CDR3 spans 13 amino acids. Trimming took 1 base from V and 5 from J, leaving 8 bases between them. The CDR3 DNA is TGTGCCAGCAGTTTAGTCAGTATTTATGGCTACACCTTC. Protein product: CASSLVSIYGYTF.

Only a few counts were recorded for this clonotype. As DNA, the CDR3 is TGTGCCAGCAGTGAGCAGACCCGAAGTCAGCCCCAGCATTTT. Encoded protein: CASSEQTRSQPQHF. This sequence joins TRBV2 and TRBJ1-5; D unclear. Germline-derived CDR1 and CDR2 are SNHLY and FYNNEI. The CDR3 is made up of 14 amino acids. Trimming took 3 bases from V and 6 from J, leaving 12 bases between them.

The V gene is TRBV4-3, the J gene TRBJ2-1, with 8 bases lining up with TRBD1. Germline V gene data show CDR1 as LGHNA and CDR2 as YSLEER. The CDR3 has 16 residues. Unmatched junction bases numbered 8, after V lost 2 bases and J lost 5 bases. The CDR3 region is CASSQYRGNKDNEQFF. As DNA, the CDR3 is TGCGCCAGCAGCCAATACAGGGGGAATAAGGACAATGAGCAGTTCTTC.

The CDR3 DNA reads TGTGCCATCAAGACTAGCGGGAGATATGAGCAGTTCTTC. Its protein product is CAIKTSGRYEQFF. J is TRBJ2-1 and V is TRBV12-3 or TRBV12-4, with 12 bases aligning to TRBD2. The CDR3 has 13 amino acids. V shed 10 bases, J shed 8 bases, and the junction held 6 bases outside the gene matches.

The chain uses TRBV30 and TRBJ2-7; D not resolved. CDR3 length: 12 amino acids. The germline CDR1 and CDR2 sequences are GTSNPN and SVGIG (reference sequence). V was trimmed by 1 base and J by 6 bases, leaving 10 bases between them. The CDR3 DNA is TGTGCCTGGAGTGGGGCTACCTTCGAGCAGTACTTC. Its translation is CAWSGATFEQYF. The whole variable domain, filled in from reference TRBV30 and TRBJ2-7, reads SQTIHQWPATLVQPVGSPLSLECTVEGTSNPNLYWYRQAAGRGLQLLFYSVGIGQISSEVPQNLSASRPQDRQFILSSKKLLLSDSGFYLCAWSGATFEQYFGPGTRLTVT.

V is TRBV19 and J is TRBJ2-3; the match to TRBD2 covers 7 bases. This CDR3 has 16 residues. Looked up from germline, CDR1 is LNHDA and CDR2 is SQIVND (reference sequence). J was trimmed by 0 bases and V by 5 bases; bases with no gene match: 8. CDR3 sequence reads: CASSLTSARSTDTQYF. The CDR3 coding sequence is TGTGCCAGTAGTCTCACTAGCGCTAGAAGCACAGATACGCAGTATTTT.

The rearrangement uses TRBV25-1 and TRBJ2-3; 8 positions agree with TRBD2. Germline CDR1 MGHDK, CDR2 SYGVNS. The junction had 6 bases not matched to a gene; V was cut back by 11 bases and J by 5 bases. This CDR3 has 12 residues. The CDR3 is CASASGQDTQYF. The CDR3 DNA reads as TGTGCCTCGGCTAGCGGGCAAGATACGCAGTATTTT.

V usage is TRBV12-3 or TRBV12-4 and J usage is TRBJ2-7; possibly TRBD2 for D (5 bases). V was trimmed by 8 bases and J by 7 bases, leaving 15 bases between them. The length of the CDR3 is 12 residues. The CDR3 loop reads CASLRATGEQYF. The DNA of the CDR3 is TGTGCCAGCCTTAGGGCCACGGGAGAGCAGTACTTC.

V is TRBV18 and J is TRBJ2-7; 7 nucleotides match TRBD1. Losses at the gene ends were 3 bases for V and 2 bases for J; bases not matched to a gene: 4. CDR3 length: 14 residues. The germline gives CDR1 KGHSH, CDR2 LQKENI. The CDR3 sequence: CASSPDDRAYEQYF. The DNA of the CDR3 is TGTGCCAGCTCACCTGATGACAGGGCCTACGAGCAGTACTTC.

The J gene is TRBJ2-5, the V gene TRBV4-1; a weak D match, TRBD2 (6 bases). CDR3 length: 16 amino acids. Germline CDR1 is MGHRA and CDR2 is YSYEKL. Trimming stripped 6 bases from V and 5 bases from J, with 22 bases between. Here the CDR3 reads CASSSEGTPEGETQYF. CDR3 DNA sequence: TGCGCCAGCAGTTCGGAAGGGACCCCGGAGGGGGAGACCCAGTACTTC.

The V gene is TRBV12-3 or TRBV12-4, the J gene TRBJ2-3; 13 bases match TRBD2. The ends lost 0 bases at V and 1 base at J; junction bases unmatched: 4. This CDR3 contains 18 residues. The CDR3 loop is CASSLALLAGGGTDTQYF. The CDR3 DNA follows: TGTGCCAGCAGTTTAGCGCTACTAGCGGGAGGGGGCACAGATACGCAGTATTTT.